This T cell receptor beta chain is from a study of cytomegalovirus exposure and HLA in healthy donors. CDR1 and CDR2 (germline): MDHEN, SYDVKM. The CDR3 extends over 18 amino acids. The J segment lost 6 bases and the V segment lost 2 bases, leaving 16 bases of the junction unmatched. Vbeta (60) and Jbeta (13) primers were used in the PCR. Assay: immunoSEQ multiplex PCR; the TCRdb copy retains only in-frame clones and omits some. Counted here are about 200,000 clones, about 80% occurring once; the ten biggest clones make up about 14%. Sequenced: PBMCs. The receptor comes from a man aged 35 to 55 in good health and CMV-seronegative. This rearrangement joins TRBV28 to TRBJ2-1, with 7 bases that match TRBD1. In DNA form, the CDR3 reads TGTGCCAGCAGTTTAAGACTGAGGGATGGGGACAGAGGCAATGAGCAGTTCTTC. This gives the protein CASSLRLRDGDRGNEQFF.